Listed here are 13 T cell receptor beta chains from one sample, sequenced in a study of PD-1 blockade in classical Hodgkin lymphoma. This table comes from immunoSEQ multiplex PCR, and its TCRdb copy is limited to in-frame clones, with some not included. The repertoire consists of over 60,000 clones, with just over 90% occurring once and the leading ten covering 8%. Time point defined: cycle 4 day 1 (C4D1), after more than five weeks of nivolumab. Exposure to brentuximab vedotin varied, and each patient had relapsed following autologous stem cell transplantation. This sample comprised peripheral blood mononuclear cells (PBMCs), obtained before the fourth cycle of nivolumab. These receptors were taken from a human donor with classical Hodgkin lymphoma.

This clone was counted once. The rearrangement links TRBV4-1 to TRBJ2-2; D is undetermined. The CDR3 has 14 amino acids. CDR1 and CDR2 from the germline V gene are MGHRA and YSYEKL. V gave up 0 bases and J gave up 3 bases, with 5 bases separating them. In nucleotides, the CDR3 is TGCGCCAGCAGCCAAGATAGGTACACCGGGGAGCTGTTTTTT. Its translation: CASSQDRYTGELFF.

J is TRBJ2-6 and V is TRBV9; possible D gene TRBD1, 6 bases. The germline V gene encodes CDR1 SGDLS and CDR2 YYNGEE. Trimming left V 6 bases short and J 1 base short, with 14 bases between. The CDR3 runs 16 residues. CDR3: CASTRTDLSGANVLTF. CDR3 coding DNA: TGTGCCAGCACCAGGACAGACCTTTCTGGGGCCAACGTCCTGACTTTC.

The CDR3 is CASSLDSYNEQFF. CDR3 nucleotides: TGTGCCAGCAGCTTAGACTCCTACAATGAGCAGTTCTTC. The chain recombines TRBV7-8 with TRBJ2-1; no clear D. Trimming stripped 1 base from V and 0 bases from J, with 1 base between. This CDR3 spans 13 amino acids. Germline V lookup: CDR1 SGHVS, CDR2 FQNEAQ.

The J gene is TRBJ1-6, the V gene TRBV28, with TRBD1 identical over 8 bases. This CDR3 has 14 amino acids. Germline V gene lookup returns CDR1 MDHEN and CDR2 SYDVKM. The junction had 8 bases not matched to a gene; V was cut back by 4 bases and J by 12 bases. CDR3 region: CASSSPPDRVPLHF. CDR3 sequence (DNA): TGTGCCAGCAGTTCCCCTCCGGACAGGGTACCCCTCCACTTT.

The chain couples TRBV2 to TRBJ1-6; D uncertain. The CDR3 sequence is 14 residues long. V lost 1 base, J lost 5 bases, and 6 bases lay in between. Germline V lookup: CDR1 SNHLY, CDR2 FYNNEI. In nucleotides, the CDR3 is TGTGCCAGCAGTGAAGTGGGAAATAATTCACCCCTCCACTTT. Its translation: CASSEVGNNSPLHF.

This rearrangement joins TRBV29-1 to TRBJ1-1, with TRBD1 as a possible D gene (5 bases). The length of the CDR3 is 12 residues. CDR1 is SQVTM, CDR2 ANQGSEA, per germline. Deletions cut 4 bases from V and 4 bases from J, with 10 bases between. The CDR3 reads CSVVGALTEAFF. The CDR3 region has the DNA TGCAGCGTTGTAGGGGCACTCACTGAAGCTTTCTTT. Looking up the rest from reference TRBV29-1 and TRBJ1-1 gives the full variable domain: SAVISQKPSRDICQRGTSLTIQCQVDSQVTMMFWYRQQPGQSLTLIATANQGSEATYESGFVIDKFPISRPNLTFSTLTVSNMSPEDSSIYLCSVVGALTEAFFGQGTRLTVV.

The gene calls are TRBV13 and TRBJ2-3; 9 bases fit TRBD2. The CDR3 runs to 15 residues. Germline-derived CDR1 and CDR2 are PRHDT and FYEKMQ (reference sequence). V shed 5 bases and J 0 bases; nucleotides not matched to a gene: 3. For the CDR3, the DNA is TGTGCCAGCAGCGGCGGGGGGGGTAGCACAGATACGCAGTATTTT. Its protein product is CASSGGGGSTDTQYF.

The J gene is TRBJ2-5, the V gene TRBV6-5, with D maybe TRBD2 (6 bases). CDR3 length: 16 residues. CDR1 MNHEY and CDR2 SVGAGI come from the germline V gene. V lost 2 bases and J lost 4, with 17 bases in between. The CDR3 reads CASSYTFYGSGETQYF. The CDR3, as DNA: TGTGCCAGCAGTTACACCTTTTACGGGAGCGGAGAGACCCAGTACTTC.

J is TRBJ2-1 and V is TRBV4-1; D remains ambiguous. V lost 2 bases and J lost 0, with 17 bases in between. CDR1 MGHRA and CDR2 YSYEKL come from the germline V gene. The CDR3 runs 18 residues. The CDR3 DNA is TGCGCCAGCAGCCAACCCCTCCTTCAGCCCTCCTCCTACAATGAGCAGTTCTTC. Translation: CASSQPLLQPSSYNEQFF.

This chain uses TRBV11-2 with TRBJ2-7; weak D call: TRBD1 (6 bases). CDR1 and CDR2 (germline): SGHAT, FQNNGV. V was pared by 5 bases and J by 0 bases, with 17 bases between. The length of the CDR3 is 16 residues. CDR3 bases: TGTGCCAGCAGCAACCACGACCAGGGGCCCTCCTACGAGCAGTACTTC. This translates into CASSNHDQGPSYEQYF. The variable domain in full, completed from reference TRBV11-2 and TRBJ2-7, reads EAGVAQSPRYKIIEKRQSVAFWCNPISGHATLYWYQQILGQGPKLLIQFQNNGVVDDSQLPKDRFSAERLKGVDSTLKIQPAKLEDSAVYLCASSNHDQGPSYEQYFGPGTRLTVT.

This chain uses TRBV7-3 with TRBJ2-5; 11 bases are shared with TRBD1. CDR1 is SGHTA, CDR2 FQGTGA, per germline. V lost 2 bases and J lost 7; bases outside the gene matches: 6. This CDR3 has 15 residues. CDR3 nucleotides: TGTGCCAGCAGCTTAGCCGGGACAGGGGGGATGACCCAGTACTTC. This gives the protein CASSLAGTGGMTQYF.

This chain uses TRBV19 with TRBJ2-3; TRBD2 agrees at 14 bases. Germline trimming cut 5 bases from V and 1 base from J; bases unmatched to any gene: 14. The length of the CDR3 is 20 residues. CDR1 LNHDA and CDR2 SQIVND come from the germline V gene (reference sequence). This CDR3 reads CASSLLGGTSGRSGTDTQYF. CDR3 nucleotide sequence: TGTGCCAGTAGTCTCCTTGGTGGGACTAGCGGGAGATCGGGCACAGATACGCAGTATTTT.

The chain combines TRBV2 with TRBJ1-1; weak D call: TRBD1 (6 bases). Germline V gives CDR1 SNHLY, CDR2 FYNNEI. Trimming took 6 bases from V and 1 from J, leaving 21 bases between them. There are 17 residues in the CDR3. In DNA, the CDR3 is TGTGCCAGCAGGGGAGAAGCGGGGGGCGGGAGGAACACTGAAGCTTTCTTT. Residues: CASRGEAGGGRNTEAFF.